The clone carrying this T cell receptor (beta chain) was counted only a few times. The antigen is undetermined. This specimen belongs to a study of CD8+ T cells in alopecia areata. Study-level information: Administration of oral tofacitinib to treated patients was at 5 to 10 mg twice daily. Tofacitinib exposure lasted 6 to 18 months, followed by 6 months off drug.

The CDR3 is made up of 12 amino acids. V gave up 1 base and J gave up 10 bases, with 8 bases separating them. Per germline, CDR1 PRHDT and CDR2 FYEKMQ (reference sequence). RNA was extracted and reverse transcribed into cDNA as the sequencing template. Assay: immunoSEQ multiplex PCR; the TCRdb copy retains only in-frame clones and omits some. The table records about 290,000 clones, nearly 60% of them present only once. Treatment given: oral pan-JAK inhibitor, 5-10 mg twice daily. Overall study findings and caveats: Patients shared TCRs less clearly than mice did, possibly owing to HLA. Affected lesional scalp, above all in alopecia totalis/universalis, was more clonal than normal scalp.

The TCR comes from a human donor with alopecia areata. This specimen consisted of CD4+ T cells sorted from blood, obtained at week 24, from a patient treated with tofacitinib. V and J are TRBV13 and TRBJ2-1, with D possibly TRBD1 on 5 matching bases. The CDR3 loop reads CASSLDPGEQFF. CDR3 nucleotide sequence: TGTGCCAGCAGCTTAGACCCAGGGGAGCAGTTCTTC.